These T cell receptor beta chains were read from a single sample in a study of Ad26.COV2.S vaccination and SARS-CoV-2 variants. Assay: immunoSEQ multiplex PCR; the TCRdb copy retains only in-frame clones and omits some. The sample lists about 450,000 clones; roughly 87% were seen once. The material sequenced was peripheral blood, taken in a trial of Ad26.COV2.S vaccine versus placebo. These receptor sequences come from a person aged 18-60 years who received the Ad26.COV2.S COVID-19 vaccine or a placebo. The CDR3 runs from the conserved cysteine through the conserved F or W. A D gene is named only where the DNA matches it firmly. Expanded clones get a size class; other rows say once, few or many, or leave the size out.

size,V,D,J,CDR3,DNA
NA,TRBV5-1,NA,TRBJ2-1,CASGGRMGNEQFF,TGCGCCAGCGGGGGCCGTATGGGAAATGAGCAGTTCTTC
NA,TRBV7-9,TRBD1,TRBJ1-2,CASSLQGAGGYTF,TGTGCCAGCAGCTTACAGGGGGCAGGAGGCTACACCTTC
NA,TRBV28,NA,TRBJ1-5,CASRTPGQLLQPQHF,TGTGCCAGCAGGACTCCGGGACAACTTCTTCAGCCCCAGCATTTT
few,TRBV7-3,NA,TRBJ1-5,CASSLSVKEWICNQPQHF,TGTGCCAGCAGCTTAAGCGTAAAGGAGTGGATATGCAATCAGCCCCAGCATTTT
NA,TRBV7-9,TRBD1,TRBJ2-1,CASSPNPRTGNEQFF,TGTGCCAGCAGCCCCAACCCCCGGACAGGCAATGAGCAGTTCTTC
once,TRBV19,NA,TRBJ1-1,CASRKNTEAFF,TGTGCCAGTAGGAAGAACACTGAAGCTTTCTTT
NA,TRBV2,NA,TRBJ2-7,CASSSGTYTYEQYF,TGTGCCAGCAGTTCCGGGACTTATACCTACGAGCAGTACTTC
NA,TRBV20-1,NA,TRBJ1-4,CSASWGTNEKLFF,TGCAGTGCTAGTTGGGGGACTAATGAAAAACTGTTTTTT
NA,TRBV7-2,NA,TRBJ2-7,CASKRTDSYEQYF,TGTGCCAGCAAACGGACAGACTCCTACGAGCAGTACTTC
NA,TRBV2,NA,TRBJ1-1,CASSEVGGTEAFF,TGTGCCAGCAGTGAAGTCGGGGGGACTGAAGCTTTCTTT
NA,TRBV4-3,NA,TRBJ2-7,CASSQGFIVGSRGYEQYF,TGCGCCAGCAGCCAAGGTTTTATAGTCGGTTCTAGAGGCTACGAGCAGTACTTC
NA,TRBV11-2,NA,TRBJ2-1,CASTVGSTSDEQFF,TGTGCCAGCACGGTTGGGTCCACAAGCGATGAGCAGTTCTTC
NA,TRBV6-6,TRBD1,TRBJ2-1,CASRRQGGEQFF,TGTGCCAGCAGGAGACAGGGCGGTGAGCAGTTCTTC
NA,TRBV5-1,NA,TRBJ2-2,CASSSTGSNTGELFF,TGCGCCAGCAGCTCGACAGGTTCGAACACCGGGGAGCTGTTTTTT
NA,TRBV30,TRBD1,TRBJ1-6,CAWSVDRGIVNSPLHF,TGTGCCTGGAGTGTTGACAGGGGGATAGTTAATTCACCCCTCCACTTT
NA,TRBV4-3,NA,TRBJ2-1,CASSPRLFGQGEQFF,TGCGCCAGCAGCCCGCGACTCTTTGGCCAGGGTGAGCAGTTCTTC